This TCR beta chain stems from a study of identical twins. Study observations and caveats: One should note that invariant MAIT and iNKT cells could partly confound zero-insertion analyses. Modelling underestimated the level of out-of-frame TCR alpha sharing observed in monozygotic twins. Beta out-of-frame twin sharing showed a weaker excess.

As for this clonotype: What it binds is unknown.

Unique molecular identifiers were in the cDNA, with template-switch universal primer binding. TCRdb re-called the 5' RACE reads through MiXCR, storing one row per CDR3 protein. The sample lists some 710,000 distinct CDR3 sequences; approximately 6% were seen once. Trimming left V 4 bases short and J 3 bases short, with 13 bases between. The V gene's germline CDR1 is LGHDT and CDR2 YNNKEL (reference sequence). This CDR3 has 14 residues. The receptor's source is a man younger than 35 in good health. This chain joins TRBV3-1 and TRBJ2-7, with D possibly TRBD2 on 6 matching bases. The source material was naive T cells sorted from blood. This CDR3 is CASSPKRVNYEQYF. CDR3 nucleotide sequence: TGTGCCAGCAGCCCCAAGCGGGTGAACTACGAGCAGTACTTC.